This T cell receptor (beta chain) was sequenced for a study of shared clonotypes between healthy human individuals. The CDR3 sequence is 12 residues long. V was cut by 3 bases and J by 9 bases, with 12 bases left in between. Germline CDR1 and CDR2: GTSNPN and SVGIG (reference sequence). Sequencing was performed with immunoSEQ multiplex PCR; in TCRdb, only in-frame clones are kept and a portion is missing. The sample holds around 300,000 clones; 80% to 90% are singletons and the top ten take 15% to 20%. The sample taken for sequencing was memory CD8+ T cells sorted from blood. Subset: CD45RO+ cells pooled with CCR7-negative TemRA cells. The receptor was derived from a man between 18 and 35 years old in good health. The chain uses TRBV30 and TRBJ1-3; D not certain. CDR3 amino acids: CAWRGLGVTIYF. The CDR3 coding sequence is TGTGCCTGGAGAGGGCTAGGAGTCACCATATATTTT.